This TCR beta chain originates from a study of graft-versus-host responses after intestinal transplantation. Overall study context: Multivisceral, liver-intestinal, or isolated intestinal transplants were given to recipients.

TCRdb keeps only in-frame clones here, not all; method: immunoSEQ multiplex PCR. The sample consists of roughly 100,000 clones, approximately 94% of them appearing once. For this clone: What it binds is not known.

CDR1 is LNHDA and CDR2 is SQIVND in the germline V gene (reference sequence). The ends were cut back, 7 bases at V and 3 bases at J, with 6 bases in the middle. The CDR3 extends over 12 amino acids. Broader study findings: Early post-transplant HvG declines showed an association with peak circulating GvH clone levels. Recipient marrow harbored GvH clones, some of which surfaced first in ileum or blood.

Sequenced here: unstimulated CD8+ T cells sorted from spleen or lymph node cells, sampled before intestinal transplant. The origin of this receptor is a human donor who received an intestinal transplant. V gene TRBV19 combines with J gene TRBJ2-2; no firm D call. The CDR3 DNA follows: TGTGCCAGTACTCGAGACACCGGGGAGCTGTTTTTT. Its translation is CASTRDTGELFF.